The 12 T cell receptor beta chains listed next were all sequenced from one sample in a study of metastatic and nonmetastatic thyroid tumors. TCRdb reanalyzed the PCR reads via MiXCR. The table has about 20,000 clones, about 14% seen once. Each patient came to thyroid surgery without any prior treatment (of any kind). Input material: tumor tissue. The receptor set was obtained from a female donor with papillary thyroid cancer or a benign thyroid nodule (not recorded which). Some clones in this sample may be carry-over from other donors' samples.

This chain joins TRBV5-1 and TRBJ2-7, with 8 bases aligning to TRBD2. The CDR3 has 14 residues. CDR1 is SGHRS, CDR2 YFSETQ, per germline. V dropped 0 bases and J dropped 3; count of bases not matched to a gene: 2. The CDR3 is CASSLVLAGYEQYF. The DNA for the CDR3 is TGCGCCAGCAGCTTGGTGCTAGCGGGCTACGAGCAGTACTTC.

This clone was found many times. This sequence joins TRBV4-1 and TRBJ1-1; TRBD1 aligns across 7 bases. This CDR3 is built from 14 residues. Germline loops: CDR1 MGHRA, CDR2 YSYEKL. Trimming cost V 3 bases and J 4 bases; bases outside gene matches: 5. This chain's CDR3 is CASSQRQGGTEAFF. The CDR3 DNA sequence: TGCGCCAGCAGCCAGCGCCAGGGGGGCACTGAAGCTTTCTTT.

The chain links TRBV19 to TRBJ1-1; no firm D call. Germline V gene sequence: CDR1 LNHDA, CDR2 SQIVND (reference sequence). Trimming took off 3 bases at V and 1 base at J, with 6 bases between the two ends. The CDR3 length is 13 residues. DNA for the CDR3: TGTGCCAGTAGTATTGTCACGAACACTGAAGCTTTCTTT. As protein: CASSIVTNTEAFF.

This clone was recorded many times. The chain uses TRBV7-9 and TRBJ2-1; D unclear. Germline-derived CDR1 and CDR2 are SEHNR and FQNEAQ (reference sequence). V lost 0 bases and J 10 bases, leaving 10 bases between the germline ends. The CDR3 has 13 amino acids. CDR3 nucleotides: TGTGCCAGCAGCTTAGCGAGTAGCCCCGAGCAGTTCTTC. Amino acid sequence: CASSLASSPEQFF.

This clone is medium-sized (0.01 to 0.1%). The V gene is TRBV12-3 or TRBV12-4, the J gene TRBJ2-1; 10 nucleotides line up with TRBD2. The CDR3 has 15 residues. V dropped 5 bases and J dropped 2; count of bases not matched to a gene: 3. CDR3 sequence reads: CASSTTSGTYNEQFF. DNA of the CDR3: TGTGCCAGCAGTACTACTAGCGGGACCTACAATGAGCAGTTCTTC.

This clone was found a few times. A read error is possible here, since a much larger clone lies one base away. CDR3 amino acids: CASSPFPPVSVNTEAFF. Written as DNA, the CDR3 is TGTGCCAGCAGTCCCTTTCCCCCTGTCTCCGTGAACACTGAGGCTTTCTTT. This chain joins TRBV6-1 and TRBJ1-1; D gene unclear. This CDR3 comprises 17 residues. Per the germline V gene, CDR1 is MNHNS and CDR2 is SASEGT.

This clone has at least ten counts. At one end, the junction sequence differs from germline, possibly due to a read error. The chain employs TRBV19 and TRBJ1-2, with TRBD1 as a possible D gene (5 bases). This CDR3 is built from 13 residues. The germline gives CDR1 LNHDA, CDR2 SQIVND (reference sequence). The CDR3 DNA is TGTGCCAGTGGTATAGAGAGGGGCAGAGGCTACACCTTC. Translation: CASGIERGRGYTF.

At least ten counts were recorded for this clone. The V gene is TRBV3-1, the J gene TRBJ1-5; D is uncertain. V lost 0 bases and J lost 4, with 10 bases in between. Germline V CDR1 and CDR2: LGHDT, YNNKEL (reference sequence). This CDR3 is built from 15 residues. The DNA for the CDR3 is TGTGCCAGCAGCCAAGAAGAGGGTACAAATCAGCCCCAGCATTTT. This gives the protein CASSQEEGTNQPQHF.

Ten or more counts support this clone. This chain links TRBV5-1 with TRBJ1-1; tentatively, D is TRBD1 (6 bases). Germline V gives CDR1 SGHRS, CDR2 YFSETQ. V lost 2 bases to trimming and J lost 0 bases, with 17 bases between them. The CDR3 extends over 17 amino acids. CDR3 sequence reads: CASSFVPRRGLNTEAFF. In nucleotides, the CDR3 is TGCGCCAGCAGCTTCGTACCCCGACGGGGGCTGAACACTGAAGCTTTCTTT.

This clone was detected many times. This rearrangement joins TRBV30 to TRBJ2-5; TRBD2 matches 7 bases. CDR3 length: 16 amino acids. In germline, CDR1 is GTSNPN, CDR2 SVGIG (reference sequence). Trimming removed 3 bases from V and 7 bases from J; junction bases left unmatched: 17. The CDR3 bases are TGTGCCTGGAGCTTCGGGGCGGGAGAGTTGGGGGGGACCCAGTACTTC. The encoded protein is CAWSFGAGELGGTQYF. The whole variable domain, remainder taken from reference TRBV30 and TRBJ2-5, is SQTIHQWPATLVQPVGSPLSLECTVEGTSNPNLYWYRQAAGRGLQLLFYSVGIGQISSEVPQNLSASRPQDRQFILSSKKLLLSDSGFYLCAWSFGAGELGGTQYFGPGTRLLVL.

This clone has ten or more counts. DNA for the CDR3: TGTGCCAGCAGCTTGAGGGCAGGGGGCCGTGAAAAACTGTTTTTT. Translating gives CASSLRAGGREKLFF. This chain joins TRBV5-6 and TRBJ1-4, with 8 positions matching TRBD1. This CDR3 contains 15 residues. V gave up 1 base and J gave up 7 bases; unmatched junction bases: 6. Germline V lookup: CDR1 SGHDT, CDR2 YYEEEE.

By frequency in the sample, this clone is medium-sized. Other nucleotide sequences from this sample produce the same CDR3. This chain uses TRBV7-3 with TRBJ2-1; 7 bases line up with TRBD2. Trimming cost V 3 bases and J 7 bases; bases outside gene matches: 0. The CDR3 extends over 12 amino acids. Germline V gene sequence: CDR1 SGHTA, CDR2 FQGTGA. DNA of the CDR3: TGTGCCAGCAGCTTTAGCGGGAATGAGCAGTTCTTC. Its protein is CASSFSGNEQFF.